The sequence of this TCR beta chain was determined in a study of CD8+CD57+ T cells in acquired aplastic anemia. At the level of the study: Recorded DNA amounts for sorted CD4+ and CD8+ cells had an average of 3.2 ug.

The CDR3 loop spans 14 amino acids. The V gene end was trimmed by 3 bases and the J gene end by 4 bases; junction bases not matched to a gene: 5. Looked up from germline, CDR1 is MNHEY and CDR2 is SMNVEV (reference sequence). This clonotype has just a few counts. Its target is unknown. General study results and limits: Researchers report that 25 to 30 CD8+ CDR3 sequences appeared in both patients and controls.

Genomic DNA was employed as the template in profiling TCR beta VDJ and CDR3. One entry per CDR3 protein results from TCRdb running MiXCR on the reads. The data contain 150,000 to 200,000 distinct CDR3 sequences, about 64% of them seen just once; the ten biggest clones take up 35% to 50%. All sequencing subjects had displayed CD8+CD57+ cell expansion on flow cytometry. All patients had severe acquired aplastic anemia. The receptor comes from a human donor with aplastic anemia. Sequenced input: sorted CD4+, CD8+, or CD8+CD57+ T cells (not recorded which) from PBMCs. This chain uses TRBV27 with TRBJ1-1, with 7 bases matching TRBD1. This CDR3 reads CASSLNRGSTEAFF. The CDR3 DNA sequence: TGTGCCAGCAGTTTGAACAGGGGAAGCACTGAAGCTTTCTTT.